The 29 T cell receptor beta chains below were found in one sample sequenced in a study of OX40 agonist ivuxolimab in advanced cancers. Repertoires were generated with immunoSEQ multiplex PCR, while TCRdb's copy carries only in-frame clones and drops some. This sample has some 100,000 clones, with 80% to 85% found just once. Sequenced material: CD4+ or CD8+ T cells sorted from blood, taken in a trial of the OX40 agonist ivuxolimab. The receptors shown here come from an adult with an advanced solid tumor such as melanoma, head and neck, liver or kidney cancer.

The gene calls are TRBV19 and TRBJ1-6; a possible D gene is TRBD1 (5 bases). V was pared by 4 bases and J by 5 bases, with 9 bases between. This CDR3 contains 14 residues. Looked up from germline, CDR1 is LNHDA and CDR2 is SQIVND (reference sequence). For the CDR3, the DNA is TGTGCCAGTAGTACGGGGGTGAATAATTCACCCCTCCACTTT. Protein sequence: CASSTGVNNSPLHF.

This clone showed up just once. The V gene is TRBV20-1, the J gene TRBJ1-4, with D hard to call. Trimming shortened V by 6 bases and J by 8 bases, and 10 bases separated the two germline ends. The germline CDR1 and CDR2 sequences are DFQATT and SNEGSKA (reference sequence). The CDR3 covers 11 residues. DNA for the CDR3: TGCAGTGCGCCGGGAGTAGAAAAACTGTTTTTT. Its protein product is CSAPGVEKLFF.

This chain joins TRBV6-1 and TRBJ2-2, with D unresolved. V was shortened by 1 base and J by 0 bases, with 6 bases between the two germline ends. Germline CDR1 reads MNHNS; CDR2 reads SASEGT. This CDR3 is built from 15 residues. CDR3 sequence (DNA): TGTGCCAGCAGTGAAGGAAGAGCGAACACCGGGGAGCTGTTTTTT. Protein sequence: CASSEGRANTGELFF.

V is TRBV7-9 and J is TRBJ2-7; unclear D gene. In germline, CDR1 is SEHNR, CDR2 FQNEAQ (reference sequence). Between the trimmed V and J ends, which lost 6 bases and 3 bases, there was a span of 6 bases. The CDR3 loop spans 11 amino acids. The CDR3 nucleotides are TGTGCCAGCAGTAACAACTACGAGCAGTACTTC. Its protein is CASSNNYEQYF.

The chain recombines TRBV7-2 with TRBJ1-1, with 8 bases that match TRBD1. CDR3 length equals 15 residues. Per the germline V gene, CDR1 is SGHTA and CDR2 is FQGNSA. Unmatched junction bases numbered 10, after V lost 5 bases and J lost 5 bases. In DNA, the CDR3 is TGTGCCAGCAGCGAGTCAGGGGGCAGAACGACTGAAGCTTTCTTT. Amino acid sequence: CASSESGGRTTEAFF.

This clone was counted between two and nine times. The genes are TRBV5-4 and TRBJ1-2; D gene uncertain. Germline values: CDR1 SGHNT, CDR2 YYREEE (reference sequence). This CDR3 has 14 amino acids. Trimming pared 4 bases from V and 4 bases from J, leaving 14 bases between. Here the CDR3 reads CASSLHETFYGYTF. CDR3 DNA sequence: TGTGCCAGCAGCCTGCATGAGACATTCTATGGCTACACCTTC.

The chain links TRBV7-9 to TRBJ1-6; D gene unclear. V lost 2 bases and J 6 bases, leaving 8 bases between the germline ends. The CDR3 sequence is 14 residues long. Looked up from germline, CDR1 is SEHNR and CDR2 is FQNEAQ (reference sequence). DNA for the CDR3: TGTGCCAGCAGCTTACAAGAGTTTAATTCACCCCTCCACTTT. It specifies CASSLQEFNSPLHF.

The chain couples TRBV28 to TRBJ2-5; tentative D call: TRBD1 (5 bases). This CDR3 is 17 amino acids long. V was trimmed by 3 bases and J by 0 bases, leaving 17 bases between them. Germline lookup yields CDR1 MDHEN and CDR2 SYDVKM. The CDR3: CASSFSLRTLYQETQYF. CDR3 DNA sequence: TGTGCCAGCAGTTTTTCCCTCCGGACACTGTACCAAGAGACCCAGTACTTC.

The chain uses TRBV2 and TRBJ2-2; D may be TRBD1 (6 bases). Germline V gene sequence: CDR1 SNHLY, CDR2 FYNNEI. The CDR3 runs 16 residues. Trimming stripped 2 bases from V and 0 bases from J, with 10 bases between. This CDR3 is CASSEFEGANTGELFF. In nucleotides, the CDR3 is TGTGCCAGCAGTGAATTTGAGGGGGCGAACACCGGGGAGCTGTTTTTT.

This clone was seen a few times. The rearrangement links TRBV4-2 to TRBJ2-1; possible D gene TRBD2, 6 bases. This CDR3 spans 15 amino acids. Germline V lookup: CDR1 LGHNA, CDR2 YNFKEQ. Trimming pared 1 base from V and 4 bases from J, leaving 11 bases between. The CDR3 DNA follows: TGTGCCAGCAGCCAAGCGGGGGTGACGTACAATGAGCAGTTCTTC. Its translation is CASSQAGVTYNEQFF.

The J gene is TRBJ2-1, the V gene TRBV7-2, with D possibly matching TRBD2 (5 bases). Germline CDR1 SGHTA, CDR2 FQGNSA. Between the trimmed V and J ends, which lost 5 bases and 14 bases, there was a span of 13 bases. This CDR3 spans 11 amino acids. DNA of the CDR3: TGTGCCAGCAGCAACCTCCGAGGGAAGTTCTTC. Residues: CASSNLRGKFF.

The chain uses TRBV4-3 and TRBJ2-7, with D possibly TRBD2 on 7 matching bases. Looked up from germline, CDR1 is LGHNA and CDR2 is YSLEER. The CDR3 consists of 15 residues. Trimming pared 1 base from V and 6 bases from J, leaving 16 bases between. CDR3: CASSQAGGPPSEQYF. The CDR3 DNA reads TGCGCCAGCAGCCAAGCCGGGGGGCCACCTTCCGAGCAGTACTTC.

The genes are TRBV6-4 and TRBJ2-5, with TRBD1 identical over 9 bases. Per germline, CDR1 MRHNA and CDR2 SNTAGT. The CDR3 loop spans 15 amino acids. V dropped 3 bases and J dropped 5; count of bases not matched to a gene: 7. The CDR3 nucleotides read TGTGCCAGCAGTGAAACGGGACAGGGAGGGGAGACCCAGTACTTC. Translating gives CASSETGQGGETQYF.

This clone was recorded once. The chain links TRBV5-4 to TRBJ2-1; D is perhaps TRBD2 (6 bases). Germline V gives CDR1 SGHNT, CDR2 YYREEE (reference sequence). The CDR3 sequence is 12 residues long. The V gene lost 0 bases and the J gene lost 10 bases, with 8 bases spanning the gap. The CDR3 is CASSLERGEQFF. CDR3 DNA sequence: TGTGCCAGCAGCTTGGAACGGGGGGAGCAGTTCTTC.

This clone was found a few times. This rearrangement joins TRBV7-8 to TRBJ2-2; D is possibly TRBD1 or TRBD2 (5 bases each). The CDR3 length is 15 residues. Deletions cut 4 bases from V and 5 bases from J, with 14 bases between. Germline CDR1 SGHVS, CDR2 FQNEAQ. CDR3 in DNA: TGTGCCAGCAGCTCCCCAGGGAGACGGACCGGGGAGCTGTTTTTT. It yields the protein CASSSPGRRTGELFF.

The CDR3 loop reads CASSEGAGTGEQYV. CDR3 coding DNA: TGCGCCAGCAGTGAAGGGGCAGGGACAGGCGAGCAGTACGTC. V usage is TRBV10-2 and J usage is TRBJ2-7; 8 bases are shared with TRBD1. Germline CDR1 WSHSY, CDR2 SAAADI. V trimming: 3 bases; J trimming: 6 bases; junction bases outside the gene matches: 7. There are 14 residues in the CDR3.

The chain employs TRBV18 and TRBJ2-3, with D tentatively TRBD2 (7 bases). Germline V gene data show CDR1 as KGHSH and CDR2 as LQKENI. V dropped 3 bases and J dropped 6 bases, with 22 bases sitting between them. The CDR3 consists of 17 residues. The CDR3 DNA follows: TGTGCCAGCTCACCCCTTACCGGGGGCGGGGGAACGGATACGCAGTATTTT. It translates to CASSPLTGGGGTDTQYF.

In its sample, this clone was seen a few times. The rearrangement links TRBV28 to TRBJ1-1; TRBD1 aligns across 9 bases. Germline loops: CDR1 MDHEN, CDR2 SYDVKM. J was trimmed by 6 bases and V by 4 bases; bases with no gene match: 3. The CDR3 has 13 residues. CDR3 amino acids: CASSSRTGAEAFF. Written as DNA, the CDR3 is TGTGCCAGCAGTTCCCGGACAGGGGCTGAAGCTTTCTTT.

This clone was seen once. CDR3 nucleotide sequence: TGTGCCAGCAGTGGTCAGGGGTTAGCCTACGAGCAGTACTTC. Translation: CASSGQGLAYEQYF. The J gene is TRBJ2-7, the V gene TRBV2, with a tentative D call TRBD1 (6 bases). CDR3 length: 14 amino acids. With 4 bases removed from V and 2 bases from J, the gap between germline ends came to 12 bases. Germline V gene data show CDR1 as SNHLY and CDR2 as FYNNEI.

The V call is TRBV7-9, the J call TRBJ1-5, with D uncertain. The V end lost 3 bases, the J end lost 4 bases, and 4 bases lay between the germline ends. Germline lookup yields CDR1 SEHNR and CDR2 FQNEAQ (reference sequence). CDR3 size: 12 residues. CDR3 protein: CASSLGNQPQHF. DNA for the CDR3: TGTGCCAGCAGCTTGGGGAATCAGCCCCAGCATTTT.

The chain recombines TRBV6-1 with TRBJ2-6, with D perhaps TRBD2 (5 bases). Per the germline V gene, CDR1 is MNHNS and CDR2 is SASEGT. The CDR3 length is 15 residues. Trimming pared 3 bases from V and 0 bases from J, leaving 6 bases between. The CDR3 loop reads CASSEGSSGANVLTF. As DNA, the CDR3 is TGTGCCAGCAGTGAGGGGAGCTCTGGGGCCAACGTCCTGACTTTC.

The gene calls are TRBV27 and TRBJ2-5, with 11 bases aligning to TRBD2. Trimming cost V 3 bases and J 6 bases; bases outside gene matches: 6. The length of the CDR3 is 15 residues. CDR1 is MNHEY, CDR2 SMNVEV, per germline (reference sequence). The CDR3 coding sequence is TGTGCCAGCAGTTTGGTAGCGGGGGGGGGAAAGACCCAGTACTTC. Amino acid sequence: CASSLVAGGGKTQYF.

The J gene is TRBJ2-5, the V gene TRBV2; a possible D gene is TRBD1 (6 bases). Trimming stripped 5 bases from V and 5 bases from J, with 12 bases between. Germline lookup yields CDR1 SNHLY and CDR2 FYNNEI. The CDR3 sequence is 13 residues long. CDR3 DNA sequence: TGTGCCAGCAGTTTTGACACAGGGGAGACCCAGTACTTC. Protein: CASSFDTGETQYF.

The chain is built from TRBV2 and TRBJ1-2; possibly TRBD1 for D (6 bases). Germline V CDR1 and CDR2: SNHLY, FYNNEI. V dropped 7 bases and J dropped 6 bases, with 21 bases sitting between them. This CDR3 contains 15 residues. This CDR3 is CASMVGGGMGDGYTF. CDR3 nucleotides: TGTGCCAGCATGGTTGGTGGGGGCATGGGGGATGGCTACACCTTC.

V gene TRBV6-1 combines with J gene TRBJ1-1, with D possibly matching TRBD1 (6 bases). V lost 9 bases and J lost 1, with 18 bases in between. The CDR3 runs to 15 residues. Germline CDR1 is MNHNS and CDR2 is SASEGT. The CDR3: CASIQGFEQNTEAFF. The CDR3 coding sequence is TGTGCCAGTATACAGGGTTTTGAGCAGAACACTGAAGCTTTCTTT.

This clone turned up a few times. The chain recombines TRBV7-9 with TRBJ1-4; 9 bases fit TRBD1. This CDR3 is built from 14 residues. Germline CDR1 reads SEHNR; CDR2 reads FQNEAQ (reference sequence). V dropped 5 bases and J dropped 8; count of bases not matched to a gene: 6. Here the CDR3 DNA reads TGTGCCAGCAGCCTGGACAGGGGAAGGGAAAAACTGTTTTTT. Translating gives CASSLDRGREKLFF.

V usage is TRBV28 and J usage is TRBJ2-7, with TRBD1 matching 8 bases. The ends lost 6 bases at V and 2 bases at J; junction bases unmatched: 15. The CDR3 consists of 17 residues. CDR1 and CDR2 from the germline V gene are MDHEN and SYDVKM. In nucleotides, the CDR3 is TGTGCCAGCAGCCCCGCGGGGACCGGGACAGGAACCTACGAGCAGTACGTC. Protein: CASSPAGTGTGTYEQYV.

This clone has a single count. V gene TRBV28 combines with J gene TRBJ2-3; 7 bases fit TRBD2. V lost 5 bases, J lost 3 bases, and 11 bases stayed unmatched. CDR3 length: 16 residues. Germline V CDR1 and CDR2: MDHEN, SYDVKM. CDR3 in amino acids: CASSQSNPGGTDTQYF. CDR3 sequence (DNA): TGTGCCAGCAGTCAATCCAATCCGGGAGGAACAGATACGCAGTATTTT.

The V and J genes are TRBV7-9 and TRBJ2-1; D is uncertain. This CDR3 contains 14 residues. Germline V lookup: CDR1 SEHNR, CDR2 FQNEAQ (reference sequence). V was trimmed by 3 bases and J by 2 bases, leaving 8 bases between them. This chain's CDR3 is CASSFSLTYNEQFF. In DNA, the CDR3 is TGTGCCAGCAGCTTCTCGCTTACCTACAATGAGCAGTTCTTC.